Below are 23 T cell receptor beta chains sequenced from a single sample in a study of cytomegalovirus exposure and HLA in healthy donors. It was with 60 Vbeta and 13 Jbeta primers that the PCR ran. Repertoires were generated with immunoSEQ multiplex PCR, while TCRdb's copy carries only in-frame clones and drops some. The sample holds around 120,000 clones, around three quarters seen once. Input material: PBMCs. The origin of the receptors is a middle-aged woman in good health and CMV-seropositive.

This clone was counted only a few times. The sample carries other DNA sequences with the same CDR3. This chain links TRBV5-1 with TRBJ1-4; TRBD1 might be the D (5 bases). This CDR3 comprises 14 residues. Germline CDR1 reads SGHRS; CDR2 reads YFSETQ. The V end was cut by 4 bases, the J end by 4 bases, with 11 bases between. CDR3 DNA: TGCGCCAGCAGCCTCAATCAGGGTAATGAAAAACTGTTTTTT. It specifies CASSLNQGNEKLFF.

This chain joins TRBV6-1 and TRBJ1-2, with a possible D match to TRBD1 (6 bases). The V and J ends lost 8 bases and 6 bases respectively, with 13 bases between them. CDR3 length: 12 residues. Germline CDR1 reads MNHNS; CDR2 reads SASEGT. The CDR3 nucleotides read TGTGCCAGCGGACAGCCGGCGAATGGCTACACCTTC. It specifies CASGQPANGYTF.

This clone came up a few times. The V and J genes are TRBV4-3 and TRBJ2-2, with unresolved D. This CDR3 has 14 amino acids. Germline V lookup: CDR1 LGHNA, CDR2 YSLEER. Trimming removed 3 bases at V and 3 bases at J, with 8 bases between. The CDR3 loop reads CASSQTPYTGELFF. The DNA of the CDR3 is TGCGCCAGCAGCCAGACTCCTTACACCGGGGAGCTGTTTTTT.

The chain carries TRBV5-1 and TRBJ1-3; D is possibly TRBD1 (6 bases). Deletions cut 2 bases from V and 4 bases from J, with 10 bases between. CDR3 length: 14 residues. Germline V gene lookup returns CDR1 SGHRS and CDR2 YFSETQ. For the CDR3, the DNA is TGCGCCAGCAGCTTCGGACAGCGGGGAAACACCATATATTTT. It specifies CASSFGQRGNTIYF.

The chain is built from TRBV6-1 and TRBJ1-1; D gene ambiguous. Trimming left V 6 bases short and J 7 bases short, with 15 bases between. Germline V lookup: CDR1 MNHNS, CDR2 SASEGT. This CDR3 spans 13 amino acids. The CDR3 spells CASSSRRGGEAFF. The DNA for the CDR3 is TGTGCCAGCAGCTCAAGGCGGGGAGGTGAAGCTTTCTTT.

The chain carries TRBV5-1 and TRBJ2-3; D perhaps matches TRBD2 (6 bases). Germline V gene sequence: CDR1 SGHRS, CDR2 YFSETQ. The CDR3 contains 14 residues. V was cut by 3 bases and J by 0 bases, with 8 bases left in between. CDR3 sequence (DNA): TGCGCCAGCAGCTACGGGGGTAGCACAGATACGCAGTATTTT. Encoded protein: CASSYGGSTDTQYF.

The V gene is TRBV2, the J gene TRBJ2-3; TRBD1 is a possible D gene (6 bases). This CDR3 is 14 amino acids long. Per germline, CDR1 SNHLY and CDR2 FYNNEI. V lost 7 bases and J lost 0, with 11 bases in between. The CDR3 coding sequence is TGTGCCAGCAACAGGGACCCTAGCACAGATACGCAGTATTTT. Translation: CASNRDPSTDTQYF.

The V call is TRBV6-1, the J call TRBJ1-5; 7 bases fit TRBD1. V lost 5 bases to trimming and J lost 4 bases; unmatched junction nucleotides: 8. Germline V gene data show CDR1 as MNHNS and CDR2 as SASEGT. The CDR3 runs 15 residues. CDR3 nucleotides: TGTGCCAGCAGTCCCGACAGGGTCGGGAATCAGCCCCAGCATTTT. Encoded protein: CASSPDRVGNQPQHF.

This clone was observed a single time. The J gene is TRBJ2-3, the V gene TRBV19; D possibly corresponds to TRBD2 (5 bases). V was trimmed by 3 bases and J by 1 base, leaving 14 bases between them. Germline V gene lookup returns CDR1 LNHDA and CDR2 SQIVND (reference sequence). The CDR3 sequence is 16 residues long. In DNA form, the CDR3 reads TGTGCCAGTAGTATCCTATTCGGACTGCGCACAGATACGCAGTATTTT. Protein product: CASSILFGLRTDTQYF.

The J gene is TRBJ2-4, the V gene TRBV2; 8 bases are a match to TRBD1. The CDR3 is made up of 15 amino acids. The V gene's germline CDR1 is SNHLY and CDR2 FYNNEI. Trimming cost V 7 bases and J 7 bases; bases outside gene matches: 12. DNA of the CDR3: TGTGCCAGCACCAGAAGCGGACAGGGAAAGAACATTCAGTACTTC. Encoded protein: CASTRSGQGKNIQYF.

The CDR3 region is CAISAGDTHTGELFF. The CDR3 region has the DNA TGTGCCATCAGTGCTGGGGACACTCACACCGGGGAGCTGTTTTTT. The chain is built from TRBV10-3 and TRBJ2-2; possible D gene TRBD1, 6 bases. This CDR3 region has 15 residues. V was clipped by 4 bases and J by 3 bases, with 12 bases between them. The germline CDR1 and CDR2 sequences are ENHRY and SYGVKD.

The gene calls are TRBV6-1 and TRBJ1-4, with D tentatively TRBD1 (6 bases). The CDR3 runs 14 residues. Germline CDR1 and CDR2: MNHNS and SASEGT. V lost 5 bases, J lost 6 bases, and 13 bases lay in between. The CDR3: CASSWDIFYEKLFF. CDR3 nucleotides: TGTGCCAGCAGTTGGGACATCTTTTATGAAAAACTGTTTTTT.

This clone was detected a few times. The chain is built from TRBV2 and TRBJ2-7; 9 bases are shared with TRBD1. The CDR3 covers 14 residues. V gave up 4 bases and J gave up 2 bases; unmatched junction bases: 3. The germline CDR1 and CDR2 sequences are SNHLY and FYNNEI. The CDR3 region is CASSAGQGAYEQYF. The CDR3 DNA sequence: TGTGCCAGCAGTGCGGGACAGGGAGCCTACGAGCAGTACTTC.

This chain uses TRBV19 with TRBJ1-1; possibly TRBD1 for D (6 bases). V was shortened by 4 bases and J by 2 bases, with 11 bases between the two germline ends. The CDR3 sequence is 14 residues long. Germline CDR1 LNHDA, CDR2 SQIVND (reference sequence). The CDR3 bases are TGTGCCAGTAGTACTGTACAGGGAAACACTGAAGCTTTCTTT. Protein sequence: CASSTVQGNTEAFF.

In the case of this clone: Other DNA sequences within the sample encode an identical CDR3. V gene TRBV10-3 combines with J gene TRBJ1-6, with TRBD1 identical over 7 bases. Looked up from germline, CDR1 is ENHRY and CDR2 is SYGVKD. The CDR3 consists of 13 residues. J was trimmed by 7 bases and V by 4 bases; bases with no gene match: 1. The CDR3: CAISGQGNSPLHF. The CDR3 DNA is TGTGCCATCAGTGGACAGGGAAATTCACCCCTCCACTTT.

The DNA of the CDR3 is TGTGCCACCAGCAGGATGTCCTCGGGGACGCAGTATTTT. Protein sequence: CATSRMSSGTQYF. J is TRBJ2-3 and V is TRBV15; weak D call: TRBD2 (5 bases). The CDR3 has 13 amino acids. Germline-derived CDR1 and CDR2 are LNHNV and YYDKDF (reference sequence). Trimming cost V 3 bases and J 9 bases, with 13 bases left between them.

This chain links TRBV6-4 with TRBJ1-6; TRBD1 matches at 7 bases. This CDR3 has 11 amino acids. Germline lookup yields CDR1 MRHNA and CDR2 SNTAGT. V shed 6 bases, J shed 14 bases, and the junction held 4 bases outside the gene matches. The CDR3 reads CASRSTGTLHF. The CDR3 nucleotides read TGTGCCAGCAGATCGACAGGGACCCTCCACTTT.

The V gene is TRBV6-5, the J gene TRBJ2-7; 10 bases line up with TRBD2. This CDR3 region has 15 residues. J was trimmed by 4 bases and V by 2 bases; bases with no gene match: 5. Germline CDR1 is MNHEY and CDR2 is SVGAGI. Written as DNA, the CDR3 is TGTGCCAGCAGTTACCAGCGGGAGGGCCCATACGAGCAGTACTTC. It specifies CASSYQREGPYEQYF.

This clone appeared a few times. This chain links TRBV9 with TRBJ1-1; no clear D. Deletions cut 2 bases from V and 3 bases from J, with 8 bases between. CDR3 length: 13 residues. CDR1 is SGDLS and CDR2 is YYNGEE in the germline V gene. CDR3 residues: CASSVRRDTEAFF. Here the CDR3 DNA reads TGTGCCAGCAGCGTGCGTCGGGACACTGAAGCTTTCTTT.

V usage is TRBV9 and J usage is TRBJ2-1; 9 bases are a match to TRBD2. V trimming: 1 base; J trimming: 7 bases; junction bases outside the gene matches: 6. The CDR3 length is 15 residues. Germline values: CDR1 SGDLS, CDR2 YYNGEE. CDR3 sequence: CASSVSGGWWNEQFF. CDR3 nucleotides: TGTGCCAGCAGCGTAAGCGGGGGGTGGTGGAATGAGCAGTTCTTC. The full variable domain, in which reference TRBV9 and TRBJ2-1 provide the parts outside the CDR3, is DSGVTQTPKHLITATGQRVTLRCSPRSGDLSVYWYQQSLDQGLQFLIQYYNGEERAKGNILERFSAQQFPDLHSELNLSSLELGDSALYFCASSVSGGWWNEQFFGPGTRLTVL.

This chain connects TRBV18 to TRBJ1-1; 7 nucleotides agree with TRBD1. CDR1 is KGHSH, CDR2 LQKENI, per germline. The CDR3 contains 13 residues. V was pared by 3 bases and J by 7 bases, with 5 bases of the junction left unmatched. The CDR3 spells CASSPRQGFEAFF. In DNA, the CDR3 is TGTGCCAGCTCACCGAGACAGGGCTTTGAAGCTTTCTTT.

The rearrangement uses TRBV6-5 and TRBJ1-5; D is undetermined. V was shortened by 6 bases and J by 4 bases, with 16 bases between the two germline ends. The CDR3 is 15 amino acids. Germline V gene lookup returns CDR1 MNHEY and CDR2 SVGAGI. CDR3 bases: TGTGCCAGCAGGCCCACCTATGGGGAGAATCAGCCCCAGCATTTT. Protein: CASRPTYGENQPQHF.

The DNA of the CDR3 is TGTGCCAGCGGGCGGACACGGGAAGCTTTCTTT. Translation: CASGRTREAFF. The genes are TRBV2 and TRBJ1-1; tentatively, D is TRBD1 (5 bases). V gave up 8 bases and J gave up 8 bases, with 12 bases separating them. The CDR3 length is 11 residues. The germline V gene has CDR1 SNHLY and CDR2 FYNNEI.